The next 20 T cell receptor beta chains were all read from a single sample in a study of response to subunit inactivated influenza vaccine (dated by TCRdb to between 2018 and 2020). Receptor amplification or capture employed RT-PCR. For sequencing, an Illumina HiSeq 2500 was employed. TCRdb redid the processing of the public reads, applying fastp at Q25 and MiXCR, and retained in-frame beta chains. CDR3 protein sequences are deduplicated, and each keeps its most common genes and DNA. This sample is represented by just under 550,000 distinct CDR3 sequences; roughly 25% of them were singletons. The ten largest clones take up around 2.8% of the sample. This same sample was also taken into another study, of T cells expressing NK-cell markers. The second study's authors report: TCR beta cDNA libraries were made by 5'RACE template switching that added a universal primer site and unique molecular identifiers.

Here the sequenced sample was CD4+ T cells sorted from PBMCs, taken less than 13 days after vaccination. The receptors derive from a man in his fifties or sixties who received an inactivated influenza vaccine. Donor details come from another sample of the same person, matched by shared clones.

This clonotype was picked up a small number of times. The chain uses TRBV28 and TRBJ1-2, with 9 bases aligning to TRBD1. V gave up 5 bases and J gave up 4 bases; unmatched junction bases: 5. The CDR3 consists of 14 residues. Germline CDR1 and CDR2: MDHEN and SYDVKM. This chain's CDR3 is CASSPRDRVYGYTF. The CDR3 DNA follows: TGTGCCAGCAGTCCCCGGGACAGGGTCTATGGCTACACCTTC.

This clonotype has just a few counts. The V gene is TRBV5-1, the J gene TRBJ2-7, with D hard to call. Trimming left V 4 bases short and J 3 bases short, with 11 bases between. This CDR3 has 13 residues. Germline V CDR1 and CDR2: SGHRS, YFSETQ. CDR3 in DNA: TGCGCCAGCAGCGTAAGGGATAACTACGAGCAGTACTTC. This codes for CASSVRDNYEQYF.

The V gene is TRBV7-8, the J gene TRBJ2-6; D gene ambiguous. The CDR3 loop spans 15 amino acids. The V end lost 1 base, the J end lost 2 bases, and 6 bases lay between the germline ends. Germline CDR1 SGHVS, CDR2 FQNEAQ. CDR3 nucleotides: TGTGCCAGCAGCTTAGAACCAGCTGGGGCCAACGTCCTGACTTTC. This encodes CASSLEPAGANVLTF.

The chain couples TRBV20-1 to TRBJ1-1; 7 bases are shared with TRBD1. The J segment lost 7 bases and the V segment lost 5 bases, leaving 4 bases of the junction unmatched. There are 11 residues in the CDR3. Looked up from germline, CDR1 is DFQATT and CDR2 is SNEGSKA (reference sequence). The CDR3 reads CSAEQGFEAFF. The CDR3 coding sequence is TGCAGTGCTGAACAGGGGTTTGAAGCTTTCTTT.

V usage is TRBV7-2 and J usage is TRBJ1-6; D unresolved. Per the germline V gene, CDR1 is SGHTA and CDR2 is FQGNSA. V lost 1 base and J lost 9, with 13 bases in between. The CDR3 spans 15 residues. CDR3 in amino acids: CASSLGPGRASPLHF. In DNA form, the CDR3 reads TGTGCCAGCAGCTTAGGTCCCGGGCGGGCTTCACCCCTCCACTTT.

This clonotype has more than one count but fewer than ten. This chain connects TRBV11-2 to TRBJ2-5; D gene ambiguous. CDR1 SGHAT and CDR2 FQNNGV come from the germline V gene. Trimming pared 2 bases from V and 2 bases from J, leaving 15 bases between. The CDR3 totals 16 residues. The CDR3 coding sequence is TGTGCCAGCAGCTTACATGGTACACTGACTCAAGAGACCCAGTACTTC. It yields the protein CASSLHGTLTQETQYF. Complete variable domain (other parts from reference TRBV11-2 and TRBJ2-5): EAGVAQSPRYKIIEKRQSVAFWCNPISGHATLYWYQQILGQGPKLLIQFQNNGVVDDSQLPKDRFSAERLKGVDSTLKIQPAKLEDSAVYLCASSLHGTLTQETQYFGPGTRLLVL.

The chain links TRBV2 to TRBJ2-7; TRBD1 is a possible D gene (5 bases). CDR1 and CDR2 from the germline V gene are SNHLY and FYNNEI. The CDR3 contains 12 residues. V lost 11 bases, J lost 8 bases, and 19 bases lay in between. The CDR3 nucleotides are TGTGCCGGATCGACAGACAGTACGAAGCAGTACTTC. Residues: CAGSTDSTKQYF.

This clonotype was observed a handful of times. The J gene is TRBJ1-2, the V gene TRBV10-3; 10 nucleotides line up with TRBD1. The germline V gene encodes CDR1 ENHRY and CDR2 SYGVKD. The CDR3 length is 13 residues. J was trimmed by 8 bases and V by 10 bases; bases with no gene match: 10. The CDR3 here is CANAATGGPGYTF. In DNA form, the CDR3 reads TGTGCCAACGCTGCGACAGGGGGCCCCGGCTACACCTTC.

V usage is TRBV5-4 and J usage is TRBJ2-1; D perhaps matches TRBD2 (6 bases). This CDR3 spans 16 amino acids. Germline V lookup: CDR1 SGHNT, CDR2 YYREEE (reference sequence). Trimming took 4 bases from V and 0 from J, leaving 14 bases between them. The CDR3 nucleotides are TGTGCCAGCAGCCCAGATGGGACTCGCTCCTACAATGAGCAGTTCTTC. Protein sequence: CASSPDGTRSYNEQFF.

Comments on this clonotype: Compared with germline, one end of the junction differs, possibly owing to a read error. This chain links TRBV10-3 with TRBJ2-7; 7 positions agree with TRBD1. The CDR3 has 13 amino acids. Germline CDR1 ENHRY, CDR2 SYGVKD. The CDR3, as DNA: TGTGCCACCAGTGGGGACAGTGCCTACGAGCAGTACTTC. Residues: CATSGDSAYEQYF.

This clonotype was counted between two and nine times. The V and J genes are TRBV12-3 or TRBV12-4 and TRBJ2-3; unclear D gene. This CDR3 comprises 16 residues. V was shortened by 6 bases and J by 4 bases, with 20 bases between the two germline ends. The CDR3 reads CASSIDMFTFADTQYF. The CDR3 DNA follows: TGTGCCAGCAGCATTGATATGTTCACGTTTGCAGATACGCAGTATTTT.

This clonotype was seen a few times. CDR3: CASSQEQGVEAFF. Here the CDR3 DNA reads TGTGCCAGCAGCCAAGAGCAGGGCGTTGAAGCTTTCTTT. The V gene is TRBV4-2, the J gene TRBJ1-1; the D gene is possibly TRBD1 (5 bases). Germline loops: CDR1 LGHNA, CDR2 YNFKEQ. The CDR3 runs 13 residues. V was cut by 0 bases and J by 7 bases, with 9 bases left in between.

The chain combines TRBV6-4 with TRBJ1-1; TRBD1 is a possible D gene (6 bases). This CDR3 has 13 amino acids. V lost 5 bases, J lost 4 bases, and 11 bases lay in between. Germline V lookup: CDR1 MRHNA, CDR2 SNTAGT. This CDR3 is CASSRQGSTEAFF. CDR3 nucleotide sequence: TGTGCCAGCAGTCGTCAGGGGAGCACTGAAGCTTTCTTT.

V gene TRBV5-1 combines with J gene TRBJ2-7, with TRBD1 as a possible D gene (5 bases). V was shortened by 1 base and J by 1 base, with 9 bases between the two germline ends. Germline CDR1 SGHRS, CDR2 YFSETQ. The CDR3 spans 14 residues. CDR3 coding DNA: TGCGCCAGCAGCTTGCAGGGCACGTCCTACGAGCAGTACTTC. Its protein product is CASSLQGTSYEQYF.

Only a few counts were recorded for this clonotype. V is TRBV28 and J is TRBJ1-5; unclear D gene. V lost 3 bases to trimming and J lost 4 bases, with 7 bases between them. The CDR3 covers 13 residues. Germline-derived CDR1 and CDR2 are MDHEN and SYDVKM. In DNA form, the CDR3 reads TGTGCCAGCAGTTTTACGAAAAATCAGCCCCAGCATTTT. This gives the protein CASSFTKNQPQHF.

In DNA form, the CDR3 reads TGTGCCAGCAGCGTAGCTTTGGGAAACACCATATATTTT. Protein sequence: CASSVALGNTIYF. The chain couples TRBV9 to TRBJ1-3; no clear D. The germline V gene encodes CDR1 SGDLS and CDR2 YYNGEE. V lost 0 bases and J lost 4, with 5 bases in between. The CDR3 loop spans 13 amino acids.

This clonotype was observed a few times. V is TRBV6-1 and J is TRBJ1-1; D is undetermined. Between the trimmed V and J ends, which lost 5 bases and 6 bases, there was a span of 13 bases. The CDR3 is 13 residues long. The V gene's germline CDR1 is MNHNS and CDR2 SASEGT. The CDR3 region has the DNA TGTGCCAGCAGTAATCCGCGGAGGTCTGAAGCTTTCTTT. Its translation: CASSNPRRSEAFF.

The chain combines TRBV5-1 with TRBJ2-3; the match to TRBD2 covers 9 bases. The CDR3 has 17 amino acids. CDR1 and CDR2 from the germline V gene are SGHRS and YFSETQ. The J segment lost 6 bases and the V segment lost 0 bases, leaving 11 bases of the junction unmatched. The CDR3 bases are TGCGCCAGCAGCTTGGCCCCGGCTAGCGGGGCGTATGATACGCAGTATTTT. Translation gives CASSLAPASGAYDTQYF.

This clonotype showed up just a few times. V and J are TRBV24-1 and TRBJ2-2; 8 positions agree with TRBD2. Germline lookup yields CDR1 KGHDR and CDR2 SFDVKD. The V gene end was trimmed by 3 bases and the J gene end by 1 base; junction bases not matched to a gene: 3. The CDR3 runs to 16 residues. The CDR3 DNA follows: TGTGCCACCAGTGATCCGGGACTAGGGAACACCGGGGAGCTGTTTTTT. Amino acids: CATSDPGLGNTGELFF.

The gene calls are TRBV29-1 and TRBJ2-5; either TRBD1 or TRBD2 may supply D (6 bases each). CDR1 and CDR2 (germline): SQVTM, ANQGSEA. Trimming cost V 3 bases and J 4 bases, with 15 bases left between them. This CDR3 contains 14 residues. The CDR3 DNA sequence: TGCAGCGTTGATGATGGCAGGGGAGGAGAGACCCAGTACTTC. Translating gives CSVDDGRGGETQYF.